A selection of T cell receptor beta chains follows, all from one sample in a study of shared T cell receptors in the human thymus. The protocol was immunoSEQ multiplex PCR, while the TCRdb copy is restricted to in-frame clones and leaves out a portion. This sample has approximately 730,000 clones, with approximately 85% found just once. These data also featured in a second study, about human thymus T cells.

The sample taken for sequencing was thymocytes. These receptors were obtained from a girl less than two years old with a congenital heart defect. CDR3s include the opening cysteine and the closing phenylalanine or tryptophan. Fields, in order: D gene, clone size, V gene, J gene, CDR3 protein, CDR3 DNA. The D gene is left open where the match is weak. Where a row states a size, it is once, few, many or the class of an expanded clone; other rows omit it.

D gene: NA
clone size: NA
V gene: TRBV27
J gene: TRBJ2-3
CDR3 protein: CASSPSTDTQYF
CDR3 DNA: TGTGCCAGCAGTCCGAGCACAGATACGCAGTATTTT

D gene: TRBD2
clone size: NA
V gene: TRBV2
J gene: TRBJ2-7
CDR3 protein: CASSEGDSGAPSGGSDEQYF
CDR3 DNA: TGTGCCAGCAGTGAAGGCGACAGTGGGGCACCCTCGGGGGGGTCGGACGAGCAGTACTTC

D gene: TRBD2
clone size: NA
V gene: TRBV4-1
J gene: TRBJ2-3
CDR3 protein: CASSQGHERGELTDTQYF
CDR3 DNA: TGCGCCAGCAGCCAAGGCCACGAGCGGGGGGAACTAACAGATACGCAGTATTTT

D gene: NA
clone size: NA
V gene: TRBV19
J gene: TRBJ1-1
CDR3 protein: CASSKSLRSEKTPEGANTEAFF
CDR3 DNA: TGTGCAAGTAGTAAGTCCCTCCGGTCCGAGAAAACCCCGGAGGGAGCGAACACTGAAGCTTTCTTT

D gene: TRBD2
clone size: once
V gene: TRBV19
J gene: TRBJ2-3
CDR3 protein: CASSIKTHPLARGGGEYTQYF
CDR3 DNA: TGTGCCAGTAGTATCAAAACCCACCCCCTCGCCCGCGGCGGGGGGGAGTATACGCAGTATTTT

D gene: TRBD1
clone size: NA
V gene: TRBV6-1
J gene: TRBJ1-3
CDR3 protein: CASSEFGQAGQGRNTIYF
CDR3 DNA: TGTGCCAGCAGTGAATTTGGTCAGGCGGGACAGGGACGAAACACCATATATTTT

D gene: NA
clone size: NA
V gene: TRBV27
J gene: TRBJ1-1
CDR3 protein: CASSLFRDGLNTEAFF
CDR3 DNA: TGTGCCAGCAGTTTATTCAGGGATGGGCTGAACACTGAAGCTTTCTTT

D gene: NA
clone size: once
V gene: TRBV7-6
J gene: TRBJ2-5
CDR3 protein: CASSLVSAGKETQYF
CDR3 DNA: TGTGCCAGCAGCTTAGTTTCTGCGGGCAAAGAGACCCAGTACTTC

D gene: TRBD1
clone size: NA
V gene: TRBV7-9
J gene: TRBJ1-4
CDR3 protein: CASSLGRGRRRLFF
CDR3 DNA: TGTGCCAGCAGCTTAGGAAGGGGGCGGCGTAGGCTGTTTTTT

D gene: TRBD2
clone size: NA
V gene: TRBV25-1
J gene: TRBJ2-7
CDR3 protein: CASSPRVWTSSSYEQYF
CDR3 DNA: TGTGCCAGCAGTCCCCGAGTTTGGACTAGCAGCTCCTACGAGCAGTACTTC

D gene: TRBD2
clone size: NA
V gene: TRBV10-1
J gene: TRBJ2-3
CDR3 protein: CASSEEIAGVGDTQYF
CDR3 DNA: TGCGCCAGCAGTGAGGAGATAGCGGGGGTAGGGGATACGCAGTATTTT

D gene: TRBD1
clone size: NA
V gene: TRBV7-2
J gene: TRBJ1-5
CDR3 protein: CASSSGQSSLDQPQHF
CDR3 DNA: TGTGCCAGCAGCTCGGGACAGTCCAGTTTAGATCAGCCCCAGCATTTT

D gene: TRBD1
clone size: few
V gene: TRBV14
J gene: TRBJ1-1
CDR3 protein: CASSQDGGQANTEAFF
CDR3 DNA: TGTGCCAGCAGCCAAGACGGTGGACAGGCAAACACTGAAGCTTTCTTT

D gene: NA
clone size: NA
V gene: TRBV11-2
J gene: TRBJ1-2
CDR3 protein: CASRGRNTGDLYGYTF
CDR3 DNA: TGTGCCAGCAGGGGGAGGAATACGGGGGACCTCTATGGCTACACCTTC